Listed here are 6 T cell receptor beta chains from one sample, sequenced in a study of blood T cells in healthy people across ages. The authors ran a second PCR of roughly 6 to 12 cycles using a sample-barcoded 5' primer and a J-beta primer mix. TCRdb used MiXCR to reprocess the 5' RACE reads, holding one entry per CDR3 protein. The table records 650,000 or so distinct CDR3 sequences, approximately 52% of them present only once. The sequencing input was blood. The source of these receptors is a woman older than 75 in good health.

In the case of this clonotype: Given a much more abundant clone one base away, this may be a read error. The CDR3 nucleotides read TGTGTCAGCAGTCAATCTAACACTGAAGCTTTCTTT. Protein sequence: CVSSQSNTEAFF. The chain links TRBV6-6 to TRBJ1-1; D gene ambiguous. The CDR3 covers 12 residues. Germline CDR1 is MNHNY and CDR2 is SVGAGI (reference sequence).

This clonotype was counted ten times or more. The chain joins TRBV6-6 to TRBJ1-2, with D perhaps matching TRBD1 (6 bases). The CDR3 totals 13 residues. Germline CDR1 MNHNY, CDR2 SVGAGI (reference sequence). Trimming took 6 bases from V and 5 from J, leaving 13 bases between them. CDR3 sequence (DNA): TGTGCCAGCAGCCTAGGGGGGGTTTATGGCTACACCTTC. This encodes CASSLGGVYGYTF.

The rearrangement links TRBV4-1 to TRBJ2-1, with 8 bases lining up with TRBD1. Germline CDR1 and CDR2: MGHRA and YSYEKL. The V segment lost 1 base and the J segment 7 bases; nucleotides outside the gene matches: 6. This CDR3 is 15 amino acids long. The CDR3 here is CASSQVDRDSNEQFF. The CDR3 DNA reads TGCGCCAGCAGCCAAGTGGACAGGGACTCGAATGAGCAGTTCTTC.

The chain recombines TRBV14 with TRBJ2-4; D uncertain. The end of the DNA is better explained by TRBJ2-7, so the J call may be wrong. The CDR3 runs to 11 residues. Germline values: CDR1 SGHDN, CDR2 FVKESK. The CDR3 sequence: CASSHATEQYF. DNA for the CDR3: TGTGCCAGCAGCCACGCAACCGAGCAGTACTTC.

This clonotype was observed at least ten times. This chain links TRBV29-1 with TRBJ2-1; D is uncertain. Germline-derived CDR1 and CDR2 are SQVTM and ANQGSEA. The CDR3 runs to 10 residues. Trimming took 2 bases from V and 12 from J, leaving 8 bases between them. The CDR3 sequence: CSVETVGQFF. CDR3 DNA: TGCAGCGTTGAAACAGTTGGGCAGTTCTTC.

V usage is TRBV4-3 and J usage is TRBJ2-4; 12 bases are shared with TRBD2. The end of the DNA is better explained by TRBJ2-7, so the J call may be wrong. Germline V gene lookup returns CDR1 LGHNA and CDR2 YSLEER. The CDR3 is 15 amino acids. The DNA of the CDR3 is TGCGCCAGCAGCCCCCGACTAGCGGGAGTCTACGAGCAGTACTTC. Protein product: CASSPRLAGVYEQYF.